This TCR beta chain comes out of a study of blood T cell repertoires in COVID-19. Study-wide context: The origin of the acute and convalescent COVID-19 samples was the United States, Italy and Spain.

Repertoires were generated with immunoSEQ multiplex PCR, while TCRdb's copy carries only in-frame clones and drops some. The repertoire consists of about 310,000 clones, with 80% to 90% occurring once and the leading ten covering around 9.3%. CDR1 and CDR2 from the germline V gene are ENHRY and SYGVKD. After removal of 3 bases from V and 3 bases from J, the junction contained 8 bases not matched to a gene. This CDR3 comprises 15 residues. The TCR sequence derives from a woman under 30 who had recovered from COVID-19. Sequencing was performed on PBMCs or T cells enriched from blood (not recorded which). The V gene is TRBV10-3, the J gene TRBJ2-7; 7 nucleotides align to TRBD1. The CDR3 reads CAISDPGGEYYEQYF. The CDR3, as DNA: TGTGCCATCAGTGATCCAGGGGGTGAATACTACGAGCAGTACTTC.